A selection of T cell receptor beta chains follows, all from one sample in a study of early T cells in non-severe SARS-CoV-2 infection. TCRdb independently ran MiXCR on the 5' RACE reads; one entry per CDR3 protein. The sample carries 50,000 to 65,000 distinct CDR3 sequences, about an eighth recorded once. The sample comprised whole blood. The receptors were gathered from an adult who was a healthcare worker with PCR-confirmed SARS-CoV-2 infection or an uninfected control (not recorded which). Each CDR3 is given with its conserved first and last residue. A D gene is named only where the DNA matches it firmly.

CDR3 protein: CASSSTRGRSYNEQFF
V gene: TRBV6-2/TRBV6-3
D gene: TRBD1

CDR3 protein: CASRNRVRNYEQYF
V gene: TRBV6-5
D gene: .

CDR3 protein: CASSFVTSGDGTDTQYF
V gene: TRBV12-3/TRBV12-4
D gene: TRBD2

CDR3 protein: CASSVGDIPSYEQYF
V gene: TRBV9
D gene: .

CDR3 protein: CASSVDRVPGELFF
V gene: TRBV7-8
D gene: TRBD1

CDR3 protein: CASSLTALYEQYF
V gene: TRBV7-8
D gene: .

CDR3 protein: CASSHATGRNTGELFF
V gene: TRBV4-1
D gene: TRBD1

CDR3 protein: CASSYDRLASSTDTQYF
V gene: TRBV6-5
D gene: .

CDR3 protein: CASSSGWAQYF
V gene: TRBV5-4
D gene: .

CDR3 protein: CSAGGHTEAFF
V gene: TRBV20-1
D gene: .

CDR3 protein: CASSPSGQGAGDTQYF
V gene: TRBV19
D gene: TRBD1

CDR3 protein: CSVGLAGERDTQYF
V gene: TRBV29-1
D gene: TRBD2

CDR3 protein: CASSQKGTGSYEQYF
V gene: TRBV7-2
D gene: TRBD1

CDR3 protein: CASSRGGGAYGTDTQYF
V gene: TRBV7-9
D gene: .

CDR3 protein: CASSSHTGGRTEAFF
V gene: TRBV6-5
D gene: TRBD1

CDR3 protein: CSATSVAGDLTDTQYF
V gene: TRBV20-1
D gene: TRBD2

CDR3 protein: CASSQAGDTDTQYF
V gene: TRBV3-1
D gene: .

CDR3 protein: CASRLRDTSTDTQYF
V gene: TRBV7-9
D gene: .